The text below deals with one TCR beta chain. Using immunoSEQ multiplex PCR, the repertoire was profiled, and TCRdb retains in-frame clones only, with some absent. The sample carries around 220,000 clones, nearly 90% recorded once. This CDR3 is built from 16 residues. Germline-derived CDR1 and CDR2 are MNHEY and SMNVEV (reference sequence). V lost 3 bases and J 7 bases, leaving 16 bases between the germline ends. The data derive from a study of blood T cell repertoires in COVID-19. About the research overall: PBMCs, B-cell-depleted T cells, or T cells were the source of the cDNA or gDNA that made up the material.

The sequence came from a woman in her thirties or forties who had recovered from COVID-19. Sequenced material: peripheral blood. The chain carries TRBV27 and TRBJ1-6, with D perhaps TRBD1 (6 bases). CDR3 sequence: CASSFLWVQGNSPLHF. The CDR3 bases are TGTGCCAGCAGTTTTTTGTGGGTACAGGGAAATTCACCCCTCCACTTT.